The present T cell receptor beta chain was sequenced within a study of cytomegalovirus exposure and HLA in healthy donors. Study as a whole: HLA-typed donors contributed around 88 million unique TCRs, which were held in an early data release.

Vbeta (60) and Jbeta (13) primers were used in the PCR. TCRdb keeps only in-frame clones here, not all; method: immunoSEQ multiplex PCR. The sample contains around 200,000 clones, about 80% of which appear only once. This CDR3 contains 16 residues. Germline V lookup: CDR1 SGHRS, CDR2 YFSETQ. V lost 4 bases, J lost 0 bases, and 13 bases lay in between. This clone appeared once. Its matching antigen is unknown. Whole-study findings and limits: One later analysis reportedly identified an Asian-associated ancestry cluster that showed fewer N-insertions than the roughly 620-donor mean.

The V call is TRBV5-1, the J call TRBJ2-2; a possible D gene is TRBD1 (6 bases). The clonotype comes from a girl aged 5-17 years in good health and CMV-seronegative. Sequenced input: PBMCs. In DNA form, the CDR3 reads TGCGCCAGCAGCACCAGGGGTCTAGCGAACACCGGGGAGCTGTTTTTT. This encodes CASSTRGLANTGELFF.